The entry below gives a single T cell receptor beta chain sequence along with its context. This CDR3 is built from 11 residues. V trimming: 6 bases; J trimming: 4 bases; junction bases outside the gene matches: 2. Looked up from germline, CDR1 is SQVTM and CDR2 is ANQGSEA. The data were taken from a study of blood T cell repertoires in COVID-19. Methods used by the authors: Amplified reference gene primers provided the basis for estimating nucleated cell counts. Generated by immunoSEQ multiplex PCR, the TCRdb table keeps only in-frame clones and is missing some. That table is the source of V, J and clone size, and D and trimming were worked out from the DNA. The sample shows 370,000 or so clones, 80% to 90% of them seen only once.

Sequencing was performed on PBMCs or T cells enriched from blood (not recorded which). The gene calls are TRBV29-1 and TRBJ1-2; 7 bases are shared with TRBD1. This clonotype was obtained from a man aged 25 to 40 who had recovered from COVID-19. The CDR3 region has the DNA TGCAGCGTCGGGACAGTCTATGGCTACACCTTC. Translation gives CSVGTVYGYTF.